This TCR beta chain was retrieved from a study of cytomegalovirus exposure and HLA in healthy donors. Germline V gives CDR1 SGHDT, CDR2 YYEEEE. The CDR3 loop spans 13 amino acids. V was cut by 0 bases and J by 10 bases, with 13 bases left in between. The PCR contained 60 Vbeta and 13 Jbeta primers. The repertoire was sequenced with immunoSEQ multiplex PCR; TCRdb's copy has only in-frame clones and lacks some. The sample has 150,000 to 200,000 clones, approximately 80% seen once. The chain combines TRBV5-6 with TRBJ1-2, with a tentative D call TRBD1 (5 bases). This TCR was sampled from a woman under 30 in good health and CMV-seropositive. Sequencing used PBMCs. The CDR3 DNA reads TGTGCCAGCAGCTTGGCAGGGCTGGTTGACTACACCTTC. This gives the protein CASSLAGLVDYTF. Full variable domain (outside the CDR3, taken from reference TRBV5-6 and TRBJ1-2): DAGVTQSPTHLIKTRGQQVTLRCSPKSGHDTVSWYQQALGQGPQFIFQYYEEEERQRGNFPDRFSGHQFPNYSSELNVNALLLGDSALYLCASSLAGLVDYTFGSGTRLTVV.